This TCR beta chain originates from a study of cytomegalovirus exposure and HLA in healthy donors. The PCR was carried out with 60 Vbeta primers and 13 Jbeta primers. The data were produced by immunoSEQ multiplex PCR, yet TCRdb's version contains in-frame clones alone and is incomplete. The table has 150,000 or so clones, roughly 65% seen once; the top ten hold roughly 4.5%. This clone has a single count. Germline values: CDR1 SGHAT, CDR2 FQNNGV. With V trimmed by 5 bases and J by 5 bases, 14 bases remained unmatched. There are 17 residues in the CDR3. The origin of this receptor is a man aged 18 to 29 in good health and CMV-seropositive. This chain links TRBV11-2 with TRBJ2-3; 9 bases agree with TRBD2. Sample: PBMCs. The CDR3 DNA follows: TGTGCCAGCAGCATAGGGGCGGGAGGGCTTCAGGGAGATACGCAGTATTTT. Its protein product is CASSIGAGGLQGDTQYF. Together with reference TRBV11-2 and TRBJ2-3, the CDR3 gives the full variable domain: EAGVAQSPRYKIIEKRQSVAFWCNPISGHATLYWYQQILGQGPKLLIQFQNNGVVDDSQLPKDRFSAERLKGVDSTLKIQPAKLEDSAVYLCASSIGAGGLQGDTQYFGPGTRLTVL.